One T cell receptor beta chain is described in this entry. Its target is not known. The ends were cut back, 10 bases at V and 4 bases at J, with 13 bases in the middle. The CDR3 spans 12 residues. CDR1 is MDHEN and CDR2 is SYDVKM in the germline V gene. The CD4+ fraction was divided into a CD45RA+ naive subset and a CD45RA-negative memory subset. The data belong to a study of shared clonotypes between healthy human individuals. Study conclusions and caveats: When compared with the clonotypes that were shared by all four sorted-subset donors, the non-shared clonotypes turned out to have lower generation probabilities.

Sorted-subset replicate PCRs used roughly 220 ng DNA, some 30,000 T cell genomes. Repertoires were generated with immunoSEQ multiplex PCR, while TCRdb's copy carries only in-frame clones and drops some. Of fewer than 850,000 clones listed, approximately 79% were seen once; the top ten hold roughly 1.8%. The receptor was derived from a woman aged 30 to 39 in good health. The sample comprised memory CD4+ T cells sorted from blood. Regarding subset: CD45RA-negative fraction. V usage is TRBV28 and J usage is TRBJ1-1, with D unresolved. CDR3 sequence reads: CATYPRGTEAFF. CDR3 DNA: TGTGCCACATACCCGCGAGGCACTGAAGCTTTCTTT. Full variable domain (remainder filled in from reference TRBV28 and TRBJ1-1): DVKVTQSSRYLVKRTGEKVFLECVQDMDHENMFWYRQDPGLGLRLIYFSYDVKMKEKGDIPEGYSVSREKKERFSLILESASTNQTSMYLCATYPRGTEAFFGQGTRLTVV.